Included here is one TCR beta chain sequence, with context. Its matching antigen is unknown. Primers included in the PCR were 60 Vbeta and 13 Jbeta primers. Only in-frame clones appear in the TCRdb table, and some are missing; sequencing was by immunoSEQ multiplex PCR. The table lists 120,000 or so clones, approximately 17% of them singletons. Per the germline V gene, CDR1 is SQVTM and CDR2 is ANQGSEA. V lost 6 bases, J lost 3 bases, and 18 bases lay in between. This CDR3 comprises 14 residues. These data are taken from a study of cytomegalovirus exposure and HLA in healthy donors. The study's findings and limits: Segments of the TCR beta V type were, in most cases, productive about 87% or about 30% of the time in an earlier analysis.

The V and J genes are TRBV29-1 and TRBJ2-7, with D maybe TRBD2 (6 bases). This receptor was identified in a female donor in good health and CMV-seropositive. The sequencing sample was made of PBMCs. As DNA, the CDR3 is TGCAGCGTGGAGGGTTGGACTGGAAACTACGAGCAGTACTTC. Amino acid sequence: CSVEGWTGNYEQYF.